These 24 T cell receptor beta chains originate from one sample sequenced in a study of T-cell reconstitution after alpha-beta-depleted transplantation in children. Unique molecular identifiers were used in preparing the TCRbeta library. TCRdb analysed the PCR reads with MiXCR anew, one entry per CDR3 protein. Of hundreds of thousands of distinct CDR3 sequences listed, around a sixth are singletons. The specimen comprised PBMCs from the stem cell graft donor, sampled from the stem cell graft. These receptors came from a human donor who donated a stem cell graft to a child with acute myeloid leukemia.

The J gene is TRBJ1-5, the V gene TRBV28; 7 nucleotides line up with TRBD1. This CDR3 region has 19 residues. Germline loops: CDR1 MDHEN, CDR2 SYDVKM. The J segment lost 0 bases and the V segment lost 5 bases, leaving 16 bases of the junction unmatched. Here the CDR3 DNA reads TGTGCCAGCAGTGGCCCAGACAGGGTAACTCTATATAGCAATCAGCCCCAGCATTTT. As protein: CASSGPDRVTLYSNQPQHF.

This clonotype was seen at least ten times. The V gene is TRBV20-1, the J gene TRBJ2-6, with unresolved D. V was shortened by 5 bases and J by 0 bases, with 11 bases between the two germline ends. Germline-derived CDR1 and CDR2 are DFQATT and SNEGSKA (reference sequence). The CDR3 covers 15 residues. CDR3 DNA sequence: TGCAGTGCTCCGCGGACGGGCTCTGGGGCCAACGTCCTGACTTTC. It translates to CSAPRTGSGANVLTF.

This clonotype was seen more than once but under ten times. The rearrangement links TRBV5-1 to TRBJ2-2, with D unresolved. Germline CDR1 and CDR2: SGHRS and YFSETQ. The CDR3 runs 15 residues. Trimming removed 4 bases from V and 5 bases from J, with 15 bases in between. For the CDR3, the DNA is TGCGCCAGCAGCAAGGGAACCCCTAGTACCGGGGAGCTGTTTTTT. Its protein is CASSKGTPSTGELFF.

This clonotype was seen ten or more times. V gene TRBV7-8 combines with J gene TRBJ2-1; 13 bases agree with TRBD2. The CDR3 length is 16 residues. V was clipped by 5 bases and J by 8 bases; unmatched bases: 9. Germline V gene lookup returns CDR1 SGHVS and CDR2 FQNEAQ. The CDR3 loop is CASSQGLAGISYEQFF. CDR3 DNA: TGTGCCAGCAGCCAGGGACTAGCGGGAATATCTTATGAGCAGTTCTTC.

This chain connects TRBV28 to TRBJ2-7; D ambiguous. With 6 bases removed from V and 3 bases from J, the gap between germline ends came to 15 bases. Per the germline V gene, CDR1 is MDHEN and CDR2 is SYDVKM. The CDR3 totals 14 residues. The CDR3 sequence is CASSPRHNYYEQYF. As DNA, the CDR3 is TGTGCCAGCAGCCCCCGGCACAACTACTACGAGCAGTACTTC.

The rearrangement links TRBV15 to TRBJ2-5; either TRBD1 or TRBD2 may fit D (5 bases each). V was pared by 0 bases and J by 1 base, with 6 bases between. Germline V gives CDR1 LNHNV, CDR2 YYDKDF (reference sequence). The CDR3 is 14 residues long. CDR3 in amino acids: CATSRDGGQETQYF. For the CDR3, the DNA is TGTGCCACCAGCAGAGATGGGGGCCAAGAGACCCAGTACTTC.

The V and J genes are TRBV20-1 and TRBJ2-3; 7 positions match TRBD2. Germline CDR1 is DFQATT and CDR2 is SNEGSKA (reference sequence). The CDR3 contains 14 residues. Trimming at V came to 5 bases and at J to 3 bases, leaving 8 bases not matched to a gene. CDR3 loop: CSAGVGGGTDTQYF. The CDR3 DNA sequence: TGCAGTGCTGGAGTAGGCGGGGGAACAGATACGCAGTATTTT.

The chain joins TRBV6-2 or TRBV6-3 to TRBJ2-2; the D call may be TRBD1 or TRBD2 (5 bases each). Germline values: CDR1 MNHEY, CDR2 SVGEGT. This CDR3 region has 14 residues. V lost 1 base, J lost 5 bases, and 8 bases lay in between. This CDR3 reads CASSYLEGTGELFF. DNA for the CDR3: TGTGCCAGCAGTTACTTAGAGGGGACCGGGGAGCTGTTTTTT.

A word on this clonotype: A read error may be the cause here, since a much bigger clone is one base away. The V call is TRBV5-6, the J call TRBJ2-1, with no clear D. Per the germline V gene, CDR1 is SGHDT and CDR2 is YYEEEE. With 1 base removed from V and 4 bases from J, the gap between germline ends came to 9 bases. The CDR3 has 14 residues. CDR3: CASSLSTAYNEQFF. The CDR3 DNA reads TGTGCCAGCAGCTTGAGTACAGCATACAATGAGCAGTTCTTC.

This clonotype occurred many times. The V and J genes are TRBV5-6 and TRBJ2-1, with 8 nucleotides matching TRBD2. Germline-derived CDR1 and CDR2 are SGHDT and YYEEEE. Trimming removed 0 bases from V and 6 bases from J; junction bases left unmatched: 14. The CDR3 spans 18 residues. CDR3 bases: TGTGCCAGCAGCTTGGAACGGGGGGGATCGTCCCTTGTCAATGAGCAGTTCTTC. Translation gives CASSLERGGSSLVNEQFF. The whole variable domain, filled in from reference TRBV5-6 and TRBJ2-1, reads DAGVTQSPTHLIKTRGQQVTLRCSPKSGHDTVSWYQQALGQGPQFIFQYYEEEERQRGNFPDRFSGHQFPNYSSELNVNALLLGDSALYLCASSLERGGSSLVNEQFFGPGTRLTVL.

The rearrangement joins TRBV20-1 to TRBJ1-1; D is possibly TRBD1 (5 bases). Germline CDR1 and CDR2: DFQATT and SNEGSKA (reference sequence). The CDR3 covers 14 residues. With 0 bases removed from V and 3 bases from J, the gap between germline ends came to 11 bases. The CDR3 nucleotides read TGCAGTGCTAGAGATGTACAGGCCTACACTGAAGCTTTCTTT. This encodes CSARDVQAYTEAFF.

This chain links TRBV20-1 with TRBJ1-6; maybe TRBD1 (5 bases). V shed 1 base and J shed 7 bases, with 8 bases lying between them. The CDR3 runs to 13 residues. Germline assignment: CDR1 DFQATT and CDR2 SNEGSKA (reference sequence). Here the CDR3 reads CSARAEGNSPLHF. DNA for the CDR3: TGCAGTGCTAGAGCAGAGGGGAATTCACCCCTCCACTTT.

This clonotype was found many times. The J gene is TRBJ2-1, the V gene TRBV30; 10 nucleotides agree with TRBD2. The J segment lost 3 bases and the V segment lost 2 bases, leaving 4 bases of the junction unmatched. The germline V gene encodes CDR1 GTSNPN and CDR2 SVGIG (reference sequence). This CDR3 has 15 residues. DNA for the CDR3: TGTGCCTGGAGTCCTAGCGGGGGATTCTACAATGAGCAGTTCTTC. Protein: CAWSPSGGFYNEQFF.

This sequence joins TRBV4-2 and TRBJ2-2, with D possibly matching TRBD2 (6 bases). Germline lookup yields CDR1 LGHNA and CDR2 YNFKEQ. The V end lost 4 bases, the J end lost 6 bases, and 15 bases lay between the germline ends. CDR3 size: 15 residues. CDR3: CASSPATSYSGELFF. DNA for the CDR3: TGTGCCAGCAGCCCAGCAACTAGCTACTCCGGGGAGCTGTTTTTT.

The rearrangement joins TRBV5-6 to TRBJ2-7; 7 nucleotides match TRBD1. The CDR3 contains 14 residues. Germline assignment: CDR1 SGHDT and CDR2 YYEEEE. The J segment lost 5 bases and the V segment lost 8 bases, leaving 13 bases of the junction unmatched. CDR3 coding DNA: TGTGCCAGGGGCCCCCGACAGGGAAGGAACGAGCAGTACTTC. This encodes CARGPRQGRNEQYF. Looking up the rest from reference TRBV5-6 and TRBJ2-7 gives the full variable domain: DAGVTQSPTHLIKTRGQQVTLRCSPKSGHDTVSWYQQALGQGPQFIFQYYEEEERQRGNFPDRFSGHQFPNYSSELNVNALLLGDSALYLCARGPRQGRNEQYFGPGTRLTVT.

Only a few counts were recorded for this clonotype. The chain employs TRBV4-2 and TRBJ2-5; 8 bases fit TRBD1. V was clipped by 0 bases and J by 10 bases; unmatched bases: 16. CDR3 length equals 17 residues. Germline V gene sequence: CDR1 LGHNA, CDR2 YNFKEQ. CDR3: CASSQEVSGTGGRNQYF. CDR3 in DNA: TGTGCCAGCAGCCAAGAAGTTTCTGGGACAGGAGGCAGGAACCAGTACTTC.

V and J are TRBV29-1 and TRBJ1-1; D not certain. The CDR3 is 13 residues long. Trimming pared 1 base from V and 5 bases from J, leaving 11 bases between. The germline CDR1 and CDR2 sequences are SQVTM and ANQGSEA. The CDR3 protein is CSVEGAGGTEAFF. The CDR3 DNA reads TGCAGCGTTGAAGGGGCGGGTGGGACTGAAGCTTTCTTT.

This sequence joins TRBV5-6 and TRBJ2-7, with TRBD1 matching over 7 bases. The V and J ends lost 4 bases and 2 bases, in that order; junction bases with no gene match: 9. Germline V gene sequence: CDR1 SGHDT, CDR2 YYEEEE. The length of the CDR3 is 15 residues. The CDR3 spells CASSPDRLVPYEQYF. In DNA form, the CDR3 reads TGTGCCAGCAGCCCGGACAGGCTTGTACCCTACGAGCAGTACTTC.

This clonotype was observed a single time. V usage is TRBV20-1 and J usage is TRBJ2-3; D may be TRBD2 (6 bases). V was shortened by 3 bases and J by 5 bases, with 12 bases between the two germline ends. Germline loops: CDR1 DFQATT, CDR2 SNEGSKA (reference sequence). The CDR3 extends over 13 amino acids. CDR3 amino acids: CSARAGRLDTQYF. The CDR3 DNA sequence: TGCAGTGCTAGGGCGGGGCGCCTAGATACGCAGTATTTT.

This clonotype was seen many times. This chain links TRBV20-1 with TRBJ1-2, with D maybe TRBD1 (5 bases). Germline values: CDR1 DFQATT, CDR2 SNEGSKA (reference sequence). V dropped 5 bases and J dropped 5 bases, with 12 bases sitting between them. CDR3 length: 12 residues. CDR3 region: CSASRGSYGYTF. The DNA for the CDR3 is TGCAGTGCTTCCCGGGGCTCGTATGGCTACACCTTC.

Remarks on this clonotype: Possible read error: a much larger clone is one base away. The V and J genes are TRBV20-1 and TRBJ1-2; no definite D call. CDR1 and CDR2 from the germline V gene are DFQATT and SNEGSKA (reference sequence). Trimming took off 0 bases at V and 4 bases at J, with 12 bases between the two ends. The CDR3 covers 14 residues. The CDR3 region is CSARDQAESYGYTF. CDR3 bases: TGCAGTGCTAGAGATCAGGCAGAGAGCTATGGCTACACCTTC.

This clonotype was counted only a few times. V and J are TRBV5-1 and TRBJ1-5; D might be TRBD1 (5 bases). Trimming stripped 1 base from V and 3 bases from J, with 11 bases between. Per the germline V gene, CDR1 is SGHRS and CDR2 is YFSETQ. There are 15 residues in the CDR3. CDR3 DNA: TGCGCCAGCAGCTTGACGGGGGACCTCAATCAGCCCCAGCATTTT. Its translation: CASSLTGDLNQPQHF.

The V call is TRBV12-3 or TRBV12-4, the J call TRBJ2-3, with 8 bases lining up with TRBD1. Losses at the gene ends were 5 bases for V and 6 bases for J; bases not matched to a gene: 13. The CDR3 covers 16 residues. The CDR3: CASSPWTGTASDTQYF. CDR3 nucleotide sequence: TGTGCCAGCAGTCCTTGGACAGGGACCGCATCCGATACGCAGTATTTT.

A word on this clonotype: A read error may explain this, as a much larger clone is one base away. The chain links TRBV7-2 to TRBJ2-3, with no clear D. This CDR3 has 14 amino acids. Per the germline V gene, CDR1 is SGHTA and CDR2 is FQGNSA. Trimming left V 6 bases short and J 4 bases short, with 14 bases between. The CDR3 is CASSLVTVPDTQYF. CDR3 DNA sequence: TGTGCCAGCAGTTTGGTTACGGTCCCAGATACGCAGTATTTT. Filled out from reference TRBV7-2 and TRBJ2-3, the complete variable domain reads GAGVSQSPSNKVTEKGKDVELRCDPISGHTALYWYRQSLGQGLEFLIYFQGNSAPDKSGLPSDRFSAERTGGSVSTLTIQRTQQEDSAVYLCASSLVTVPDTQYFGPGTRLTVL.